This T cell receptor beta chain was profiled in a study of cytotoxic CD8 clonotypes in ibrutinib-treated CLL. For the study at large: Mean per-sample yields comprised 255,043 productive templates and tens of thousands of productive rearrangements.

This clone was recorded many times. The table came from immunoSEQ multiplex PCR; TCRdb's copy has only in-frame clones and leaves some out. The table has some 150,000 clones, roughly 76% seen once; the top ten hold about 5%. The J segment lost 5 bases and the V segment lost 3 bases, leaving 6 bases of the junction unmatched. CDR1 and CDR2 from the germline V gene are SEHNR and FQNEAQ (reference sequence). The CDR3 length is 16 residues. V is TRBV7-9 and J is TRBJ2-5; 13 bases are shared with TRBD2. Sequencing used PBMCs, obtained after 24 months of ibrutinib treatment. This clonotype was obtained from a human donor with chronic lymphocytic leukemia. This CDR3 reads CASSLPGLAGLETQYF. CDR3 sequence (DNA): TGTGCCAGCAGCTTGCCGGGACTAGCGGGACTGGAGACCCAGTACTTC. Based on the CDR3 plus reference TRBV7-9 and TRBJ2-5, the full variable domain is DTGVSQNPRHKITKRGQNVTFRCDPISEHNRLYWYRQTLGQGPEFLTYFQNEAQLEKSRLLSDRFSAERPKGSFSTLEIQRTEQGDSAMYLCASSLPGLAGLETQYFGPGTRLLVL.